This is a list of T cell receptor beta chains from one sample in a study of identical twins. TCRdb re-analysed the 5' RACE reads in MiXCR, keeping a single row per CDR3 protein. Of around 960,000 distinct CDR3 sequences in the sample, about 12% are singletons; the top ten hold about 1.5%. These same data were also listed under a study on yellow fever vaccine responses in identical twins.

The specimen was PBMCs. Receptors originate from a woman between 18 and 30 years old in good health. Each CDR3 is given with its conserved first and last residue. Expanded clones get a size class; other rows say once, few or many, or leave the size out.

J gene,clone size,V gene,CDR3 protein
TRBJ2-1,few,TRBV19,CASSITSMGYNEQFF
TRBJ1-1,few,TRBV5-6,CASSLRARVVTEAFF
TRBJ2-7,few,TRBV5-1,CASSVTGPYEQYF
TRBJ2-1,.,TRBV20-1,CSARELGLAGGPLFF
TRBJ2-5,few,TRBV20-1,CSARGGSGLAETQYF
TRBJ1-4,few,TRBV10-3,CAISLTVGEKLFF
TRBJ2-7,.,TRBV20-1,CSAPGPKYEQYF
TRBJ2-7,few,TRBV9,CASSISVAPSYEQYF
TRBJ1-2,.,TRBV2,CAPRGTGTGGVGYTF
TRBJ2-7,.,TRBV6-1,CASSGDLSYEQYF
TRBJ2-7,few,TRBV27,CASSPNHDRVKDEQYF
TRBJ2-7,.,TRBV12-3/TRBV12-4,CASATQWEALSEQYF
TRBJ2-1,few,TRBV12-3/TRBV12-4,CASRRTGDGNEQFF
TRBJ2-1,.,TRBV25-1,CASREGSRSGNEQFF
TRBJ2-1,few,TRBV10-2,CASSEFTSGVGEQFF
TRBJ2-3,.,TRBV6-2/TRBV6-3,CASSSQTSVTDTQYF
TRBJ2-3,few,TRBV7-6,CASSLFGLAGTDTQYF
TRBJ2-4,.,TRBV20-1,CSARDPPGGPDIQYF
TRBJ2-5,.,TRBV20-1,CSPRGGVGETQYF
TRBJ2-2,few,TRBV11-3,CASSLRAWGTGELFF
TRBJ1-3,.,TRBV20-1,CSAPVFGNTIYF
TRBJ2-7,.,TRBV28,CASSYRGSRWPSYEQYF
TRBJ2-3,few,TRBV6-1,CASSQGDGFTDTQYF
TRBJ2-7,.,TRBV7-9,CASSPQGREDEQYF
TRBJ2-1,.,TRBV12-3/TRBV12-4,CASSSPERSQFF
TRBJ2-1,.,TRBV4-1,CASSSRRAAFSYNEQFF
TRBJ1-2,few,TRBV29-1,CSVGGQQTYGYTF